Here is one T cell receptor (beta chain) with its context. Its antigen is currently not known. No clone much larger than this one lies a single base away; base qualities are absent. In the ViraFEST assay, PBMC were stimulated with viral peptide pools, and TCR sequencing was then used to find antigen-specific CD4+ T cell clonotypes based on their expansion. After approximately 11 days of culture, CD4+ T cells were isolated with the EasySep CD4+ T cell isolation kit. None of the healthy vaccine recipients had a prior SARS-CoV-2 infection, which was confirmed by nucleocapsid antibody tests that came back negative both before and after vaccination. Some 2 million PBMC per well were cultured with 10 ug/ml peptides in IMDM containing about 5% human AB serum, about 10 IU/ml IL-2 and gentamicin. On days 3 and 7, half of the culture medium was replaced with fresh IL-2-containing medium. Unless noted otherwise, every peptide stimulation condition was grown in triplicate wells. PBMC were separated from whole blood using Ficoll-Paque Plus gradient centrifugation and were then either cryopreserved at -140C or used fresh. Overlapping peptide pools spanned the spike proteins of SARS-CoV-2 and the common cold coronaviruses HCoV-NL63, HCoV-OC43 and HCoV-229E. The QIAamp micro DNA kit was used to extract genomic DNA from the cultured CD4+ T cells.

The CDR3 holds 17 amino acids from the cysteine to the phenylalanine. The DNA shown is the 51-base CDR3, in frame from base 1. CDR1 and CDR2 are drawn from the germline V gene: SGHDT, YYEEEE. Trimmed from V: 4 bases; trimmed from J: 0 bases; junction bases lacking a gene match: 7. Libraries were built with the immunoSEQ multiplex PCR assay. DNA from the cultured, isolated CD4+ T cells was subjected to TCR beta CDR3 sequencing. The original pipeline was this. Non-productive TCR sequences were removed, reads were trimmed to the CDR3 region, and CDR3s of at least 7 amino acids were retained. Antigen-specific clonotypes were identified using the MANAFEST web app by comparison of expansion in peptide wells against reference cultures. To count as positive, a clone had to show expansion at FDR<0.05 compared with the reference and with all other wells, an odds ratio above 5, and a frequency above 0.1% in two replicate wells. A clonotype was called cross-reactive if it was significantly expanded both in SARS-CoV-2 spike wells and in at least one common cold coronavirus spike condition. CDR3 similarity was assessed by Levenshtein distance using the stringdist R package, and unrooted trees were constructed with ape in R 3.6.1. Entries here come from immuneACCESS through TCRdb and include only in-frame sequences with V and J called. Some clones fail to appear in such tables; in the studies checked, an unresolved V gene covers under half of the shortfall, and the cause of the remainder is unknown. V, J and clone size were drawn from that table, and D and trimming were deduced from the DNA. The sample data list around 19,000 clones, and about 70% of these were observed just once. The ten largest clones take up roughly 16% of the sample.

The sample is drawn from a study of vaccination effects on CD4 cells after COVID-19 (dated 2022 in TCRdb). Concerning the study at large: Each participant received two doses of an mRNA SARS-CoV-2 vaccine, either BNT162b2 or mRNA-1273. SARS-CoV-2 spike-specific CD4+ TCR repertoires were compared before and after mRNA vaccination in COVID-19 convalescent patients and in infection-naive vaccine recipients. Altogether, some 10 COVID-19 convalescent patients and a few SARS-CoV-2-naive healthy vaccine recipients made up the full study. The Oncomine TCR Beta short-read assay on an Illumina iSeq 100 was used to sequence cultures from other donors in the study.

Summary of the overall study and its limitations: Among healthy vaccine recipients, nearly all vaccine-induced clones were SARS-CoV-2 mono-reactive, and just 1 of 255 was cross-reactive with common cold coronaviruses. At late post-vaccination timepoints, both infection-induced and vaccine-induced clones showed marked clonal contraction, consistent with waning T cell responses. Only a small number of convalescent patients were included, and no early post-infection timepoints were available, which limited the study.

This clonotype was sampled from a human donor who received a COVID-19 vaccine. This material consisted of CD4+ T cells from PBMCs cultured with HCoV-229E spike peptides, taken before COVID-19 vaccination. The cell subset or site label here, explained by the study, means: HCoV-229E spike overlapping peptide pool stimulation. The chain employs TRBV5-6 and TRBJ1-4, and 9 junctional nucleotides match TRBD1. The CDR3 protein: CASSEGQGISTNEKLFF. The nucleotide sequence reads TGTGCCAGCAGCGAGGGACAGGGAATATCAACTAATGAAAAACTGTTTTTT.